These 4 T cell receptor beta chains share one sample of origin, sequenced in a study of a mutant IDH1 vaccine in newly diagnosed glioma (dated by TCRdb to the early 2020s). These receptors have no known antigen. Library prep was done by the immunoSEQ multiplex PCR assay. The table was pulled from immuneACCESS by TCRdb, which kept in-frame rearrangements only. Such tables lose some clones; where checked, under half of the loss comes from unresolved V genes, and the rest has no known cause. The sample profile shows roughly 34,000 clones; roughly 81% of them were found once. Of the sample, 9% to 13% falls within the top ten clones. The time point label here, explained by the study, means: week 5, during vaccination. Each vaccine dose was 300 ug of a 20-mer mutant IDH1 peptide in Montanide, given subcutaneously with topical imiquimod. Source: PBMCs, taken from a glioma patient whose treatment included an IDH1 peptide vaccine. Receptors originate from a man aged 50-59 years with glioma.

V and J are TRBV5-1 and TRBJ2-7; D call uncertain. The CDR3 length is 11 residues. Per the germline V gene, CDR1 is SGHRS and CDR2 is YFSETQ. Trimming shortened V by 0 bases and J by 6 bases, and 4 bases separated the two germline ends. DNA of the CDR3: TGCGCCAGCAGCTTGGGGCCCGAGCAGTACTTC. Amino acid sequence: CASSLGPEQYF.

The chain joins TRBV2 to TRBJ1-2; no firm D call. Trimming removed 9 bases from V and 6 bases from J, with 11 bases in between. Germline CDR1 is SNHLY and CDR2 is FYNNEI. CDR3 length: 11 residues. The CDR3 DNA is TGTGCCAGTCGCCGGGTAAATGGCTACACCTTC. Translated: CASRRVNGYTF.

In this sample, this clone turned up once. The rearrangement joins TRBV6-4 to TRBJ1-2; 8 bases fit TRBD1. The CDR3 is 13 amino acids. V dropped 4 bases and J dropped 4; count of bases not matched to a gene: 2. Germline CDR1 MRHNA, CDR2 SNTAGT. The chain's CDR3 is CASSVGTGYGYTF. The CDR3 region has the DNA TGTGCCAGCAGTGTAGGGACAGGCTATGGCTACACCTTC.

The J gene is TRBJ2-7, the V gene TRBV19, with TRBD2 matching over 13 bases. This CDR3 spans 16 amino acids. The trim removed 6 bases at V and 0 bases at J, leaving 5 bases unmatched. Germline V gene data show CDR1 as LNHDA and CDR2 as SQIVND (reference sequence). This chain's CDR3 is CASSGTSGASSYEQYF. The CDR3 DNA reads TGTGCCAGTAGCGGGACTAGCGGGGCGAGCTCCTACGAGCAGTACTTC.